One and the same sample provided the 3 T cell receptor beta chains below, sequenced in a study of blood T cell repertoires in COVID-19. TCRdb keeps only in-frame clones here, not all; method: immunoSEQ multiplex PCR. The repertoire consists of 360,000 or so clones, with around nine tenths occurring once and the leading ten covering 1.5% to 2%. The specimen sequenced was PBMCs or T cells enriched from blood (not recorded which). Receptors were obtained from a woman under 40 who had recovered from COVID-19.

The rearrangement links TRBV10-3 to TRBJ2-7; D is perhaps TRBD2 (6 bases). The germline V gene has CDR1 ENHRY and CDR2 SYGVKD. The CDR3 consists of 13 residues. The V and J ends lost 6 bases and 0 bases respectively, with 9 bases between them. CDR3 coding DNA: TGTGCCATCAGCTGGGGGGACTCCTACGAGCAGTACTTC. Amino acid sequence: CAISWGDSYEQYF.

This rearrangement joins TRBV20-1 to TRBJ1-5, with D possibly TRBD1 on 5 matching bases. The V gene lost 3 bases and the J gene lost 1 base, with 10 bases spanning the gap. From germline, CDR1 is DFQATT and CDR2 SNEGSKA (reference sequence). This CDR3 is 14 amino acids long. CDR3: CSASMAGSNQPQHF. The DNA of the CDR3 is TGCAGTGCTAGTATGGCAGGGAGCAATCAGCCCCAGCATTTT.

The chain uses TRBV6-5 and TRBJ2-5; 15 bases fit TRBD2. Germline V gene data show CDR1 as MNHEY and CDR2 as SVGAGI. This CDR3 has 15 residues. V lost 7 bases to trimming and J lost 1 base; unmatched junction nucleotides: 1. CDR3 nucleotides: TGTGCCAGCAAGGGACTAGCGGGGGGCCAAGAGACCCAGTACTTC. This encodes CASKGLAGGQETQYF.